This T cell receptor (beta chain) was identified during a study of beta chain features in type 1 diabetes. Findings of the study overall: Moderately but significantly shorter TCRB CDR3s were found in Type 1 diabetes patients in all four CD4+ subsets.

The CDR3 is made up of 14 amino acids. Germline CDR1 reads LGHNA; CDR2 reads YNFKEQ. V lost 0 bases and J 7 bases, leaving 9 bases between the germline ends. Remarks on this clone: The antigen is unknown.

cDNA synthesis used the whole RNA isolate, giving expressed TCRB sequences. Each sample of naive, central memory or regulatory T cells had, on average, about 3.57 million reads. The method was immunoSEQ multiplex PCR; TCRdb's version includes in-frame clones alone and lacks a portion of them. Of about 38,000 clones listed, 64% are singletons. The specimen sequenced was Tregs from blood. The chain carries TRBV4-2 and TRBJ2-2; D not resolved. The origin of this receptor is a woman aged 30 to 39 in good health. The CDR3 DNA sequence: TGTGCCAGCAGCCAAGACTCTAGGATCGGGGAGCTGTTTTTT. Its translation: CASSQDSRIGELFF.